Below are 19 T cell receptor beta chains sequenced from a single sample in a study of regulatory T cells in long-lasting Graves disease. Sample time point: newly diagnosed GD, antithyroid drugs for less than 3 months. TCR sequences were obtained from RNA taken from PBMCs. TCR beta libraries were built with iRepertoire HTBI primers and Arm-PCR of CDR3 regions. Via MiXCR, TCRdb re-called the multiplex PCR reads, giving one row per CDR3 protein. Here the sample spans 420,000 or so distinct CDR3 sequences, less than 20% being singletons. The sample also formed part of further work on T cells in Graves' hyperthyroidism and ophthalmopathy.

The starting material was peripheral blood mononuclear cells (PBMCs), obtained at new diagnosis, from a patient treated with antithyroid drugs. These TCRs come from a woman aged 18-30 years with Graves disease.

This clonotype was seen repeatedly, ten times or more. The chain combines TRBV11-2 with TRBJ2-1; 8 bases line up with TRBD2. CDR1 and CDR2 (germline): SGHAT, FQNNGV. V was pared by 4 bases and J by 6 bases, with 17 bases of the junction left unmatched. This CDR3 comprises 18 residues. The CDR3 region is CASSSREGILAGRNEQFF. CDR3 sequence (DNA): TGTGCCAGCAGCTCCCGGGAGGGTATACTAGCAGGGCGCAATGAGCAGTTCTTC.

The V call is TRBV4-2, the J call TRBJ2-5; D not resolved. Germline CDR1 reads LGHNA; CDR2 reads YNFKEQ. The V gene lost 2 bases and the J gene lost 2 bases, with 9 bases spanning the gap. The length of the CDR3 is 14 residues. This CDR3 reads CASSQLLTQETQYF. The CDR3 DNA is TGTGCCAGCAGCCAACTACTGACACAAGAGACCCAGTACTTC.

This clonotype was seen a few times. CDR3 amino acids: CASSRGSGETGELFF. The CDR3 DNA reads as TGTGCCAGCAGCCGGGGGTCAGGGGAGACCGGGGAGCTGTTTTTT. The chain employs TRBV3-1 and TRBJ2-2, with D perhaps matching TRBD1 (6 bases). Trimming removed 4 bases from V and 5 bases from J, with 14 bases in between. The CDR3 extends over 15 amino acids. CDR1 is LGHDT, CDR2 YNNKEL, per germline (reference sequence).

The genes are TRBV9 and TRBJ2-7; D might be TRBD1 (6 bases). Germline CDR1 reads SGDLS; CDR2 reads YYNGEE. Trimming removed 0 bases from V and 6 bases from J, with 13 bases in between. The length of the CDR3 is 14 residues. DNA of the CDR3: TGTGCCAGCAGCGTAGAGGACAGAGTTGGCGAGCAGTACTTC. Protein sequence: CASSVEDRVGEQYF. The full variable domain, in which reference TRBV9 and TRBJ2-7 provide the parts outside the CDR3, is DSGVTQTPKHLITATGQRVTLRCSPRSGDLSVYWYQQSLDQGLQFLIQYYNGEERAKGNILERFSAQQFPDLHSELNLSSLELGDSALYFCASSVEDRVGEQYFGPGTRLTVT.

The chain joins TRBV2 to TRBJ2-3, with TRBD1 identical over 7 bases. Unmatched junction bases numbered 1, after V lost 3 bases and J lost 4 bases. CDR3 length equals 13 residues. Per the germline V gene, CDR1 is SNHLY and CDR2 is FYNNEI. The CDR3 is CASSERGPDTQYF. DNA of the CDR3: TGTGCCAGCAGTGAGAGGGGGCCAGATACGCAGTATTTT. Combining the CDR3 with reference TRBV2 and TRBJ2-3 gives the whole variable domain EPEVTQTPSHQVTQMGQEVILRCVPISNHLYFYWYRQILGQKVEFLVSFYNNEISEKSEIFDDQFSVERPDGSNFTLKIRSTKLEDSAMYFCASSERGPDTQYFGPGTRLTVL.

This clonotype was picked up many times. V and J are TRBV6-2 or TRBV6-3 and TRBJ2-2; possible D gene TRBD1, 5 bases. Germline V gene lookup returns CDR1 MNHEY and CDR2 SVGEGT. This CDR3 comprises 16 residues. The germline V and J ends were trimmed by 5 bases and 4 bases, with 17 bases remaining between them. The CDR3 protein is CASSVQGGTGTGELFF. CDR3 coding DNA: TGTGCCAGCAGTGTTCAGGGTGGAACGGGCACCGGGGAGCTGTTTTTT.

This clonotype has ten or more counts. The CDR3 loop is CASSRDREGETQYF. In nucleotides, the CDR3 is TGTGCCAGCAGCCGTGACAGGGAGGGTGAGACCCAGTACTTC. The chain recombines TRBV7-6 with TRBJ2-5; tentatively, D is TRBD1 or TRBD2 (7 bases each). This CDR3 is built from 14 residues. Per germline, CDR1 SGHVS and CDR2 FNYEAQ. V lost 5 bases, J lost 5 bases, and 15 bases lay in between.

This clonotype was recorded at least ten times. The chain recombines TRBV7-9 with TRBJ2-5; 9 bases align to TRBD2. Germline-derived CDR1 and CDR2 are SEHNR and FQNEAQ (reference sequence). Trimming removed 5 bases from V and 3 bases from J; junction bases left unmatched: 16. CDR3 size: 18 residues. The CDR3 reads CASSKRYRGGRAEETQYF. The CDR3 DNA reads TGTGCCAGCAGCAAAAGATATCGCGGCGGGAGGGCCGAAGAGACCCAGTACTTC.

This clonotype was counted many times. J is TRBJ2-1 and V is TRBV7-3, with TRBD2 identical over 9 bases. The V gene's germline CDR1 is SGHTA and CDR2 FQGTGA. Trimming removed 5 bases from V and 6 bases from J; junction bases left unmatched: 14. The CDR3 has 17 residues. CDR3 in amino acids: CASSGNRREGPRNEQFF. In DNA form, the CDR3 reads TGTGCCAGCAGCGGTAATAGGCGGGAGGGCCCCCGCAATGAGCAGTTCTTC.

The chain recombines TRBV27 with TRBJ1-4, with 7 nucleotides matching TRBD1. Losses at the gene ends were 4 bases for V and 8 bases for J; bases not matched to a gene: 7. Germline values: CDR1 MNHEY, CDR2 SMNVEV (reference sequence). CDR3 size: 14 residues. The DNA for the CDR3 is TGTGCCAGCAGTTACGGGACAGTTGGGGAAAAACTGTTTTTT. Protein sequence: CASSYGTVGEKLFF.

This clonotype was seen a handful of times. This chain links TRBV15 with TRBJ2-3; a weak D match, TRBD2 (5 bases). V was clipped by 3 bases and J by 6 bases, with 7 bases between them. Germline lookup yields CDR1 LNHNV and CDR2 YYDKDF (reference sequence). The length of the CDR3 is 12 residues. The CDR3 nucleotides read TGTGCCACCAGCAGGAGGGAGGATACGCAGTATTTT. Amino acid sequence: CATSRREDTQYF.

This clonotype was recorded at least ten times. This chain joins TRBV27 and TRBJ2-7; tentatively, D is TRBD1 (6 bases). With 1 base removed from V and 5 bases from J, the gap between germline ends came to 12 bases. The CDR3 sequence is 14 residues long. Germline V CDR1 and CDR2: MNHEY, SMNVEV (reference sequence). CDR3 coding DNA: TGTGCCAGCAGTTTATGGGCAGGGGTCGACGAGCAGTACTTC. It translates to CASSLWAGVDEQYF.

This clonotype was seen a few times. This chain links TRBV24-1 with TRBJ2-1; 8 nucleotides align to TRBD2. The trim removed 6 bases at V and 9 bases at J, leaving 0 bases unmatched. The CDR3 is made up of 11 amino acids. CDR1 and CDR2 (germline): KGHDR, SFDVKD. CDR3 sequence (DNA): TGTGCCACCAGTCGGGAGGGTGAGCAGTTCTTC. Its protein is CATSREGEQFF.

J is TRBJ2-1 and V is TRBV20-1, with 7 bases aligning to TRBD2. The V segment lost 0 bases and the J segment 4 bases; nucleotides outside the gene matches: 6. The germline V gene encodes CDR1 DFQATT and CDR2 SNEGSKA (reference sequence). CDR3 length: 15 residues. CDR3 DNA: TGCAGTGCTAGAGATTTCAGGCGGGAGTACAATGAGCAGTTCTTC. Protein sequence: CSARDFRREYNEQFF.

The sample holds a few counts of this clonotype. DNA of the CDR3: TGCAGTGCTAGTTCGGGAATGGTTGAAAAACTGTTTTTT. The encoded protein is CSASSGMVEKLFF. The chain carries TRBV20-1 and TRBJ1-4; D is unresolved. V gave up 3 bases and J gave up 7 bases, with 12 bases separating them. The CDR3 consists of 13 residues. Germline values: CDR1 DFQATT, CDR2 SNEGSKA (reference sequence).

This clonotype showed up just a few times. The V call is TRBV13, the J call TRBJ2-7; 10 bases match TRBD1. The CDR3 has 15 amino acids. V dropped 5 bases and J dropped 3; count of bases not matched to a gene: 7. CDR1 is PRHDT and CDR2 is FYEKMQ in the germline V gene (reference sequence). The CDR3 DNA is TGTGCCAGCAGCACCGGGACAGGGGACATCTACGAGCAGTACTTC. The encoded protein is CASSTGTGDIYEQYF.

This clonotype was observed many times. V usage is TRBV7-9 and J usage is TRBJ2-1; D perhaps matches TRBD2 (5 bases). The CDR3 runs to 14 residues. Germline V gives CDR1 SEHNR, CDR2 FQNEAQ (reference sequence). V was shortened by 4 bases and J by 9 bases, with 16 bases between the two germline ends. CDR3 residues: CASSSPAGLGEQFF. The DNA for the CDR3 is TGTGCCAGCAGCTCCCCCGCGGGTTTAGGTGAGCAGTTCTTC.

Ten or more counts support this clonotype. The genes are TRBV30 and TRBJ2-3, with D perhaps TRBD1 (6 bases). CDR3 length: 16 residues. V was clipped by 0 bases and J by 2 bases, with 15 bases between them. CDR1 is GTSNPN, CDR2 SVGIG, per germline (reference sequence). CDR3 DNA sequence: TGTGCCTGGAGTGTATACGCAGGGGTATACACAGATACGCAGTATTTT. It specifies CAWSVYAGVYTDTQYF.

Only a few counts were recorded for this clonotype. The chain has TRBV7-2 and TRBJ1-1; the D is unclear. The V end lost 5 bases, the J end lost 1 base, and 8 bases lay between the germline ends. The CDR3 contains 13 residues. CDR1 and CDR2 (germline): SGHTA, FQGNSA. The CDR3 spells CASSLKQNTEAFF. The CDR3 DNA is TGTGCCAGCAGCCTGAAGCAGAACACTGAAGCTTTCTTT. Full variable domain (outside the CDR3, taken from reference TRBV7-2 and TRBJ1-1): GAGVSQSPSNKVTEKGKDVELRCDPISGHTALYWYRQSLGQGLEFLIYFQGNSAPDKSGLPSDRFSAERTGGSVSTLTIQRTQQEDSAVYLCASSLKQNTEAFFGQGTRLTVV.